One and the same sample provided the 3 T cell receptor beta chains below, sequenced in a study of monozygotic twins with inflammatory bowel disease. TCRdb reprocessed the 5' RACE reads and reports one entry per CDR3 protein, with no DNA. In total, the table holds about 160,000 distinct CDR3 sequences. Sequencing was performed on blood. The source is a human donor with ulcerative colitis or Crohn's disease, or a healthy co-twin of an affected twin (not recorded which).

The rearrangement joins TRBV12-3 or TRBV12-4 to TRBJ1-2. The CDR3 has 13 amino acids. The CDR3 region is CASSFGSIKGYTF.

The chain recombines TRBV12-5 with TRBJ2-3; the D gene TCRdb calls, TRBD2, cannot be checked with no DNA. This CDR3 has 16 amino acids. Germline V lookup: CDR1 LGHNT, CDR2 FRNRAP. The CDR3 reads CASGLGEETQTDTQYF.

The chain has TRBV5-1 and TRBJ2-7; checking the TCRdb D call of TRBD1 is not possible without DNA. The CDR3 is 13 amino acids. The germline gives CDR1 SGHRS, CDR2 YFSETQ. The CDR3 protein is CASSFDRTYEQYF.